This T cell receptor beta chain derives from a study of shared clonotypes between healthy human individuals. Study-wide context: Researchers assigned three CD4 naive, three CD4 memory, two CD8 naive and one CD8 memory plate to each donor.

Libraries were prepared by immunoSEQ multiplex PCR; TCRdb keeps only in-frame clonotypes and omits some of them. Of about 710,000 clones in the sample, 55% to 80% were seen once. The CDR3 has 16 amino acids. Per the germline V gene, CDR1 is SGHRS and CDR2 is YFSETQ. J lost 7 bases, V lost 0 bases, and 2 bases had no gene match. This rearrangement joins TRBV5-1 to TRBJ2-1; TRBD2 aligns across 15 bases. The source material was memory CD4+ T cells sorted from blood. Sample subset: CD45RA-negative fraction. The sequence came from a woman in her twenties or thirties in good health. The CDR3 sequence is CASSLAGLAGGNEQFF. For the CDR3, the DNA is TGCGCCAGCAGCTTGGCGGGACTAGCGGGAGGTAATGAGCAGTTCTTC. The complete variable domain, with remaining parts taken from reference TRBV5-1 and TRBJ2-1, reads KAGVTQTPRYLIKTRGQQVTLSCSPISGHRSVSWYQQTPGQGLQFLFEYFSETQRNKGNFPGRFSGRQFSNSRSEMNVSTLELGDSALYLCASSLAGLAGGNEQFFGPGTRLTVL.